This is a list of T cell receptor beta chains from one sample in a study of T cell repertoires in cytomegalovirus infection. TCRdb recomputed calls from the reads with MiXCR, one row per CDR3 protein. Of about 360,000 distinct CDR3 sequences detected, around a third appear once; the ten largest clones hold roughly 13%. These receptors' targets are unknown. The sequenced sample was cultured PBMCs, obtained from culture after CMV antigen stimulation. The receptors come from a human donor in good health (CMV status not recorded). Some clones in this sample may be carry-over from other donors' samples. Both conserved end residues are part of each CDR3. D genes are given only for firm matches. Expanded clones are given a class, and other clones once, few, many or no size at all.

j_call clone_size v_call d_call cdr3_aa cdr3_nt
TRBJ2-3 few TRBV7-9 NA CASSPLPGLTLPTQYF TGTGCCAGCAGCCCCCTCCCGGGACTCACTCTACCTACGCAGTATTTT
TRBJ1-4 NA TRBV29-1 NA CTASQRASNEKLFF TGCACCGCCTCACAGCGGGCCTCGAATGAAAAACTGTTTTTT
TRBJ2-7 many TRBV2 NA CASSGSGVEQYF TGTGCCAGCAGTGGGAGTGGGGTCGAGCAGTACTTC
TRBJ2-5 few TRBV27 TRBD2 CASRPLGGVETQYF TGTGCCAGCAGACCCCTGGGAGGGGTAGAGACCCAGTACTTC
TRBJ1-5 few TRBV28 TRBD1 CASSFPDRGLVQPQHF TGTGCCAGCAGTTTCCCCGACAGGGGGCTTGTACAGCCCCAGCATTTT
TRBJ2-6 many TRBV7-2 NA CASSIGHATNVLTF TGTGCCAGCAGCATAGGGCACGCAACCAACGTCCTGACTTTC
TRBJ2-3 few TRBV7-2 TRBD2 CASEREPTDTQYF TGTGCCAGCGAGCGGGAGCCCACAGATACGCAGTATTTT
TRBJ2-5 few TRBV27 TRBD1 CASSLVGQGVETQYF TGTGCCAGCAGTTTGGTGGGACAGGGTGTAGAGACCCAGTACTTC
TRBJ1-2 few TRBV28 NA CASIRGGPLNYGYTF TGTGCCAGCATTCGGGGGGGCCCGCTTAACTATGGCTACACCTTC
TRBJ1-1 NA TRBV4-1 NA CASSHSGRGDTEAFF TGCGCCAGCAGCCATTCAGGGAGAGGGGACACTGAAGCTTTCTTT
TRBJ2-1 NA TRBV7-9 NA CASRGDEQFF TGTGCCAGCAGAGGGGATGAGCAGTTCTTC
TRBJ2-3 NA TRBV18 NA CASSPTYQAANTDTQYF TGTGCCAGCTCACCCACCTATCAAGCGGCTAACACAGATACGCAGTATTTT
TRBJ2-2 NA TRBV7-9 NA CASSPPRAQTGELFF TGTGCCAGCAGCCCCCCCCGAGCACAAACCGGGGAGCTGTTTTTT
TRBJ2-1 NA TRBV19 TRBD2 CASSIDRTSGKYNEQFF TGTGCCAGTAGTATAGATCGGACTAGCGGGAAGTACAATGAGCAGTTCTTC
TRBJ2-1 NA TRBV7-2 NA CASSLRRLDEQFF TGTGCCAGCAGCTTAAGAAGACTTGATGAGCAGTTCTTC
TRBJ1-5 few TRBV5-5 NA CASSLAGDPYNQPQHF TGTGCCAGCAGCTTGGCCGGAGACCCCTACAATCAGCCCCAGCATTTT
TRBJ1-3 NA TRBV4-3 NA CASSQVRIGGGDTIYF TGCGCCAGCAGCCAAGTGAGGATCGGAGGGGGAGACACCATATATTTT
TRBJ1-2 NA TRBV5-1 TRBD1 CASRIGTAIYGYTF TGCGCCAGCAGAATTGGGACAGCGATCTATGGCTACACCTTC
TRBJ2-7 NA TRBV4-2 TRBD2 CASSHSGTSGISYEQYF TGTGCCAGCAGCCATTCCGGGACTAGCGGAATCTCCTACGAGCAGTACTTC
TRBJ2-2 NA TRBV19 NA CASSATTDTGELFF TGTGCCAGTAGTGCCACGACAGACACCGGGGAGCTGTTTTTT
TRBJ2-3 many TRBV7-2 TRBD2 CASSSGGLAGVGRQYF TGTGCCAGCAGCTCCGGGGGACTAGCGGGAGTGGGGAGGCAGTATTTT
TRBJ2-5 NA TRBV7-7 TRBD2 CASSQDWGLREETQYF TGTGCTAGCAGCCAGGATTGGGGACTAAGAGAAGAGACCCAGTACTTC
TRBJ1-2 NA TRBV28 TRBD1 CASSLFRGQGRSGYTF TGTGCCAGCAGTTTATTCAGAGGACAGGGGAGGAGTGGCTACACCTTC
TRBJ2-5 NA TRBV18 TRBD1 CASSPPGQAQETQYF TGTGCCAGCTCACCTCCCGGACAGGCTCAAGAGACCCAGTACTTC
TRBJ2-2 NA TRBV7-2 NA CASTLPTGYGELFF TGTGCCAGCACCCTTCCCACGGGGTACGGGGAGCTGTTTTTT
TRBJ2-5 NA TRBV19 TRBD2 CASSPQGLGQETQYF TGTGCCAGTAGTCCGCAGGGACTAGGCCAAGAGACCCAGTACTTC
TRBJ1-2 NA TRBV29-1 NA CSVEFSLLVGYTF TGCAGCGTTGAGTTTTCGCTCCTAGTAGGCTACACCTTC